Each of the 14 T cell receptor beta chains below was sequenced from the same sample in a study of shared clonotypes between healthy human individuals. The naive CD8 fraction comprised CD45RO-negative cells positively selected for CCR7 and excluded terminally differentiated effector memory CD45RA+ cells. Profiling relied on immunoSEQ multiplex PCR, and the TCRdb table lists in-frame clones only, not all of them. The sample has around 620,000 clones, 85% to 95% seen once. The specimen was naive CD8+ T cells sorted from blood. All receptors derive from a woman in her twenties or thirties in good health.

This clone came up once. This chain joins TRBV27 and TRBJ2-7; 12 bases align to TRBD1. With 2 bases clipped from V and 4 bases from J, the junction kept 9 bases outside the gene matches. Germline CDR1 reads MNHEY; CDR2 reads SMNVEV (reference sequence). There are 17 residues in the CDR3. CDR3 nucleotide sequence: TGTGCCAGCAGTTTACTGTCGGGACAGGGGGCGCCTTACGAGCAGTACTTC. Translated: CASSLLSGQGAPYEQYF.

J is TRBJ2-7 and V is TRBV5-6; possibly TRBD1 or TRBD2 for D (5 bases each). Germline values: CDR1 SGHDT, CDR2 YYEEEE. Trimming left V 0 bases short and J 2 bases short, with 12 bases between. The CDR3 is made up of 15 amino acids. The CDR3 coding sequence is TGTGCCAGCAGCTTGGCAACTAGGGGTGCCTACGAGCAGTACTTC. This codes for CASSLATRGAYEQYF.

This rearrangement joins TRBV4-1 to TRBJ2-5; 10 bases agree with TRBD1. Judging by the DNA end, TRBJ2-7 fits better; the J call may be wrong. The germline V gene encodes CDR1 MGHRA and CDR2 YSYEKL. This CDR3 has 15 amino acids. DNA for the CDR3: TGCGCCAGCAGCATCCGGACAGGGGGGAACCACGAGCAGTACTTC. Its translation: CASSIRTGGNHEQYF.

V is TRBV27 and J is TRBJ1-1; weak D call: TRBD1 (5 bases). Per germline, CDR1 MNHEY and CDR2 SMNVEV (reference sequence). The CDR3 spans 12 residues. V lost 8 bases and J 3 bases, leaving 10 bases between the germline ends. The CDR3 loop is CASRGGYTEAFF. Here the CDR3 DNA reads TGTGCCAGCCGGGGGGGGTACACTGAAGCTTTCTTT.

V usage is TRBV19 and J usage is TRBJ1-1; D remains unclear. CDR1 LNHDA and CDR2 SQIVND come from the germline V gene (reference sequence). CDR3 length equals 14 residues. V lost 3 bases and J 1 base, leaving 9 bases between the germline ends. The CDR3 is CASSMAPSNTEAFF. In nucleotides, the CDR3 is TGTGCCAGTAGTATGGCACCTTCGAACACTGAAGCTTTCTTT.

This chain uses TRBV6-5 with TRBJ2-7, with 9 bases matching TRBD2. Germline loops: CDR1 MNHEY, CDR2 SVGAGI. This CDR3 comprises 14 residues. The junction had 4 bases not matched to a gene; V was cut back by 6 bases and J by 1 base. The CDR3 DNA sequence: TGTGCCAGCAGGGAAACTAGCGGGTCCTACGAGCAGTACTTC. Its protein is CASRETSGSYEQYF.

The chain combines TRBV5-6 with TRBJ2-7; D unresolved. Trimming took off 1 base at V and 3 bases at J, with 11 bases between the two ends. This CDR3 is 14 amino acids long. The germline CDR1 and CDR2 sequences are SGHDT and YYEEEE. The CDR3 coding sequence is TGTGCCAGCAGCTTGTTTGCACGAGACTACGAGCAGTACTTC. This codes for CASSLFARDYEQYF.

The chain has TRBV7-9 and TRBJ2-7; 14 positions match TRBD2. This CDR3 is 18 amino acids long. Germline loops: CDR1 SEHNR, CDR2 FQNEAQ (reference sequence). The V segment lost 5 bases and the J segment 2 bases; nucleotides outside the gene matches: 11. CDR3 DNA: TGTGCCAGCAGCAACCGACTAGCGGGAGGGGTGTCTCCCTACGAGCAGTACTTC. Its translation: CASSNRLAGGVSPYEQYF.

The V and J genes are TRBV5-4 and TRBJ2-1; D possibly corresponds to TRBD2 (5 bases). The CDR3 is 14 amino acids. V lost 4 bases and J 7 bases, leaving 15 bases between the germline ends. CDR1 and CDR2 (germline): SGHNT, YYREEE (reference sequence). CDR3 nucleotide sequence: TGTGCCAGCAGCCCCATAAGCCGGAGGAATGAGCAGTTCTTC. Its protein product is CASSPISRRNEQFF.

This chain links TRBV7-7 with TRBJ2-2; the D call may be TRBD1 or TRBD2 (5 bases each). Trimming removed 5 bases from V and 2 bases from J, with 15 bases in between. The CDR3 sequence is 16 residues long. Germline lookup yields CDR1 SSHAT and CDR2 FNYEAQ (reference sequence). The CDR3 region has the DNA TGTGCCAGCAGCCCTAGGGACGCCGCAAACACCGGGGAGCTGTTTTTT. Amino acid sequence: CASSPRDAANTGELFF.

Here the CDR3 reads CASGASGRLYSGELFF. The CDR3 nucleotides are TGTGCCAGCGGTGCTAGCGGGAGGTTGTATTCCGGGGAGCTGTTTTTT. This chain uses TRBV7-3 with TRBJ2-2; 11 positions match TRBD2. The V segment lost 8 bases and the J segment 6 bases; nucleotides outside the gene matches: 11. The CDR3 has 16 amino acids. The germline V gene has CDR1 SGHTA and CDR2 FQGTGA.

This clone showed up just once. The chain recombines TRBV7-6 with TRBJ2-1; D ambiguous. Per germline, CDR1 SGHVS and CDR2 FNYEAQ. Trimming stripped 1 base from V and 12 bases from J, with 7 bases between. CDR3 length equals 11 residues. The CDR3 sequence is CASSLGPVQFF. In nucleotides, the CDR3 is TGTGCCAGCAGCTTAGGGCCGGTGCAGTTCTTC.

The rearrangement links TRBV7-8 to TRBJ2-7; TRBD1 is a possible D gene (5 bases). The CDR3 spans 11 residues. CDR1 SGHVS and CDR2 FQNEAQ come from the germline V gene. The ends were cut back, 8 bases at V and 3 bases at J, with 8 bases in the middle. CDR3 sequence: CASQGVYEQYF. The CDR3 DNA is TGTGCCAGCCAAGGGGTCTACGAGCAGTACTTC.

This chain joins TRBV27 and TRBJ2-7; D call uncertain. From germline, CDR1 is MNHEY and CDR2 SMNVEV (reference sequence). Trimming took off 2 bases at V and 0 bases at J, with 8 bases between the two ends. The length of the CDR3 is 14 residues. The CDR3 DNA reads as TGTGCCAGCAGTTTAAAGGTGCACTCCTACGAGCAGTACTTC. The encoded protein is CASSLKVHSYEQYF.